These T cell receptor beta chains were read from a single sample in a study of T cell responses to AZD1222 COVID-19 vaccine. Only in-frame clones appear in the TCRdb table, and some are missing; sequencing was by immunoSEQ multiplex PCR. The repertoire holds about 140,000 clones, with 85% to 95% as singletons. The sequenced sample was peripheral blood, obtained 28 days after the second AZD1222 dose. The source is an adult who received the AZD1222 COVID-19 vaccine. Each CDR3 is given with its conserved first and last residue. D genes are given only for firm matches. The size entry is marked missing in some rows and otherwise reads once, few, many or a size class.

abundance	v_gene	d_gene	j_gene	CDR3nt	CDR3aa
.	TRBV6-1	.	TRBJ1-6	TGTGCCAGCAGTGAACTCGTTTACAATTCACCCCTCCACTTT	CASSELVYNSPLHF
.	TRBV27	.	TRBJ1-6	TGTGCCAGCAGTTTGGGAGGGAAAGCACCCCTCCACTTT	CASSLGGKAPLHF
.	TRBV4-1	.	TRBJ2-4	TGCGCCAGCAGCCCGGTGGGAGCCAAAAACATTCAGTACTTC	CASSPVGAKNIQYF
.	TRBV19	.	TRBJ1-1	TGTGCCAGTAGTTTACGATCGGACTCGAACACTGAAGCTTTCTTT	CASSLRSDSNTEAFF
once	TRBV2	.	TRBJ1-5	TGTGCCAGCAGTGACCCGCACAATAGCAATCAGCCCCAGCATTTT	CASSDPHNSNQPQHF
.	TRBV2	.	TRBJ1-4	TGTGCCAGCAGTAGGCAAAGATTGACGGCTACAAATGAAAAACTGTTTTTT	CASSRQRLTATNEKLFF
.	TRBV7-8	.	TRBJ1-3	TGTGCCAGCAGCTTGGTCCGGTTGGCAGGGGTCCGCGGAAACACCATATATTTT	CASSLVRLAGVRGNTIYF
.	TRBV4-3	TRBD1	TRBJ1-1	TGCGCCAGCAGCCAAGGGATCGACAGGGTCTTGGACACTGAAGCTTTCTTT	CASSQGIDRVLDTEAFF
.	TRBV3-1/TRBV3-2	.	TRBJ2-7	TGTGCCAGCAGCCGGGCACGGGGGGAGCAGTACTTC	CASSRARGEQYF
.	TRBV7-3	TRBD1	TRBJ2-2	TGTGCCAGCAGCCCAACAGGGGGAGGCACCGGGGAGCTGTTTTTT	CASSPTGGGTGELFF
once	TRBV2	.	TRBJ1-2	TGTGCCAGCAGGGAGTCCCAGGGTAACTATGGCTACACCTTC	CASRESQGNYGYTF
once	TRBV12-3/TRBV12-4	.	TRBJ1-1	TGTGCCAGCAGTCCTCAGAACACTGAAGCTTTCTTT	CASSPQNTEAFF
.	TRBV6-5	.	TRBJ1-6	TGTGCCAGCAGTTACAGGATTACTCAGGGTAATTCACCCCTCCACTTT	CASSYRITQGNSPLHF
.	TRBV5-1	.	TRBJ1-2	TGCGCCAGCAGCTTGGACAGTAAGAACTATGGCTACACCTTC	CASSLDSKNYGYTF
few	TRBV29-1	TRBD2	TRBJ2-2	TGCAGCGTCCGAGGCGCGGGGGGTCCTACCGGGGAGCTGTTTTTT	CSVRGAGGPTGELFF
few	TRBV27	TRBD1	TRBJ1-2	TGTGCCAGCAGTTTAAAGGGGGGCAGGGGGCGTCTATTTATTGGCTACACCTTC	CASSLKGGRGRLFIGYTF
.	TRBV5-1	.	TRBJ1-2	TGCGCCAGCAGCTTGGCCGCGTCAGCAACTAACTATGGCTACACCTTC	CASSLAASATNYGYTF
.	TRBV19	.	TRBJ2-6	TGTGCCAGTAGTCCCCAGACAGGTGGGGCCAACGTCCTGACTTTC	CASSPQTGGANVLTF
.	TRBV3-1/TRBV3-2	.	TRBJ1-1	TGTGCCAGCAGCCCGGGCTGGCGGGACACTGAAGCTTTCTTT	CASSPGWRDTEAFF
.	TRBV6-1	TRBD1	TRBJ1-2	TGTGCCAGCAGTGAAGAGGATTGGGGACAGGGAGATAACTATGGCTACACCTTC	CASSEEDWGQGDNYGYTF
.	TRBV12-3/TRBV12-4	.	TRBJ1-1	TGTGCCAGCAGTTTAGGGCCAGAAGCTTTCTTT	CASSLGPEAFF
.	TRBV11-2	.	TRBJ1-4	TGTGCCAGCAGCCAAGGGGGAGGGATCGCAACTAATGAAAAACTGTTTTTT	CASSQGGGIATNEKLFF